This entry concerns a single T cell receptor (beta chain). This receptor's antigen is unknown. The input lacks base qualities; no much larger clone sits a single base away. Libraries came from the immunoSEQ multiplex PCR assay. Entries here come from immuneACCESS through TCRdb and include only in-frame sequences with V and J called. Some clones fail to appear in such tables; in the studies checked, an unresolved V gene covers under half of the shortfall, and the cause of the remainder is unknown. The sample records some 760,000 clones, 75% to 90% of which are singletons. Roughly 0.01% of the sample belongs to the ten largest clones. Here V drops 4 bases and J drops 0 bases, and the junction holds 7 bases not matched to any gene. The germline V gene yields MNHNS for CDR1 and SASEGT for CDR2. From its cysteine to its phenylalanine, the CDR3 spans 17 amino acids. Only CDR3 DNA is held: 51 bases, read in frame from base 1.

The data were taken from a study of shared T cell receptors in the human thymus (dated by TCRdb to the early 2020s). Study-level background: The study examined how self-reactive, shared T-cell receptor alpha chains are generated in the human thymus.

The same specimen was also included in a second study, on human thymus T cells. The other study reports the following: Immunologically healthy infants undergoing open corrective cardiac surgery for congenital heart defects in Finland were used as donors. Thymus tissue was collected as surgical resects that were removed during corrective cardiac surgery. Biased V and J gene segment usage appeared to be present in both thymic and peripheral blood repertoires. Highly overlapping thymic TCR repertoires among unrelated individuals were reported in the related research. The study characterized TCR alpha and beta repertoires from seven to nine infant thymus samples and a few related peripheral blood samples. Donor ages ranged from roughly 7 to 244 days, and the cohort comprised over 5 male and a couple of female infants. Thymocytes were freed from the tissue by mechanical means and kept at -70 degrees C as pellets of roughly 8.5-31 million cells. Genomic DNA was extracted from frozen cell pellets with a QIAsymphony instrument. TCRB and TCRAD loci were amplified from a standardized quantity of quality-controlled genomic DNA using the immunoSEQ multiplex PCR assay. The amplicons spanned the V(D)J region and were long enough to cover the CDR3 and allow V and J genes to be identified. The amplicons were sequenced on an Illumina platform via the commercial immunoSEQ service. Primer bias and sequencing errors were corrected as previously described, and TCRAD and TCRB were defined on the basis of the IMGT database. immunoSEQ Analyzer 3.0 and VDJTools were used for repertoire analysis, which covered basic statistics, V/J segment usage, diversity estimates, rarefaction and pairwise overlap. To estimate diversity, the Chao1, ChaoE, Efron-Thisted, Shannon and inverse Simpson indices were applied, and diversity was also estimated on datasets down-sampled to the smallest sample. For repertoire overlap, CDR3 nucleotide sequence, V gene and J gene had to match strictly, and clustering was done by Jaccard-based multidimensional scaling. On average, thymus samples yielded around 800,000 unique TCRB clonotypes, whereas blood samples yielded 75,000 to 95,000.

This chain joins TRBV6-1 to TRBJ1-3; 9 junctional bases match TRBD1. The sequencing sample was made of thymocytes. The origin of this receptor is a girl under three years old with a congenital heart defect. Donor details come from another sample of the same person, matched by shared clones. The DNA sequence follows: TGTGCCAGCAGTGGAACAGGGGGCCATTACTCTGGAAACACCATATATTTT. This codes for CASSGTGGHYSGNTIYF.